The subject of this entry is one T cell receptor beta chain. What this receptor recognizes is not known. Base qualities are not at hand, and no much larger clone is one base apart. This record belongs to a study of cytomegalovirus exposure and HLA in healthy donors (dated by TCRdb to about 2017). At the level of the whole study: In an earlier analysis of approximately 640 of the donors, around 300 Gb of sequence data and 117 million unique TCR beta sequences from roughly 200 million T cells were reported. All discovery cohort repertoires had been generated using a single sequencing platform. The study aimed to test whether cataloging public T cell receptors could reveal signatures of past pathogen exposure. The later analysis used no new phenotypic data to find candidate immune exposures, relying instead on TCR beta sequences and their occurrence across donors. Among a few hundred genotyped donors of the cohort, an average of approximately 230,000 unique TCR beta nucleotide sequences were sequenced per donor, about a sixth of them non-productive. Donor age, sex, ethnicity and CMV serostatus were compiled alongside the repertoire data. An early release that covered fewer than 750 HLA-typed donors contained about 300 gigabases of sequencing data and 85 million to 100 million unique TCR sequences. About five DR-DQ haplotypes were treated as single units for association and clustering because of strong linkage in the cohort. HLA typing covered class I and class II loci at four-digit resolution. The genetic ancestry cluster associated with self-reported Caucasian donors included about 81% of the 300 to 400 genotyped donors. In a later genetic analysis, genome-wide SNP genotypes for about 65% of the 666 donors were used, and that subset was treated as a discovery cohort. An earlier analysis of fewer than 700 of the donors applied high-throughput TCR beta sequencing to assess whether each TCR beta V gene segment acted as functional or pseudogenic. A later analysis re-examined previously published TCR beta repertoires from 600 to 700 donors and added high-resolution HLA genotyping to investigate patterns of TCR occurrence. The number of typed donors differed by locus: about 629-640 for A, B, C, DRB1 and DQB1; approximately 520 for DQA1; around 580 for DPA1; and some 450 for DPB1. To predict cytomegalovirus infection status, the study combined high-throughput TCR immunosequencing, statistical association of individual TCRs with disease status, and machine learning. Along with the approximately 700-subject first cohort, a separate validation cohort of over a hundred different subjects was used. The study used immunosequencing to profile the T cell repertoires of approximately 640 subjects and linked those repertoires to cytomegalovirus serostatus. Here is what the overall study found, with its caveats: Some IMGT-functional V segments, including TRBV6-2 and TRBV6-3, could not be told apart with the 87-base-pair reads, so those segments were excluded. Only TCR beta chains were sequenced in this cohort, and the absence of alpha or paired-chain data limited detectable features. In a later analysis, several top co-occurrence clusters were reported to appear linked to parvovirus B19, influenza, CMV and Epstein-Barr virus. Specific HLA alleles were associated with 15,000 to 20,000 TCR beta sequences at a false discovery rate of 0.05 in a later analysis. Most CMV-associated TCR beta chains appeared to be HLA-restricted in a later analysis, and the HLA associations seemed to be driven largely by CMV exposure. The presence/absence analyses assumed that sequencing depth was roughly uniform across donors, and that assumption may not be true. In an earlier analysis of 500 to 650 of the donors, most TCR beta V segments appeared in productive rearrangements about 87% or about 30% of the time, broadly matching IMGT annotations. In a later analysis, TCR association rates were found to vary across HLA loci, with the most associated TCRs seen for DRB1 alleles and the fewest for HLA-C alleles. Because counts were too low, approximately 15 rarely observed V segments, including chromosome 9 orphons, were excluded from the earlier analysis of fewer than 650 of the donors. While some public TCRs were present in many individuals, most TCR sequences turned up only very rarely across donors. Assigning TCR associations to individual alleles was difficult when HLA alleles, especially DR and DQ, strongly co-occurred. Compared with the roughly 670-donor mean, donors in an Asian-associated ancestry cluster had fewer N-insertions in productive TCRs, according to a later genetic analysis. For the cohort, immune exposure information was limited to CMV serostatus. The sequencing pipeline was judged likely to have produced a cluster of highly shared sequence variants as a technical artifact. A later genetic analysis associated a missense DCLRE1C variant with V-gene and J-gene trimming of TCR beta chains, and an independent cohort replicated the association. In a later analysis, HLA-associated TCR beta chains were found to be more clonally expanded and to have lower generation probabilities than equally common non-associated chains. HLA typing was unavailable for some donors at each locus, so association tests used only the typed subset. A further reported finding was that TCR beta sequences accurately predicted the HLA-A and HLA-B alleles for most subjects in the first cohort. In the study, some 180 TCR beta chains were listed as associated with cytomegalovirus. Correlated functional status among segregating V segments might be attributable to linkage disequilibrium, but an unknown experimental factor could not be ruled out. The authors suggested that the approach could potentially be generalized to other disease states and immunological phenotypes. The classifier was reported to diagnose cytomegalovirus status with high specificity and sensitivity in both the original cohort and the validation cohort. In vitro tests confirmed that three of the cytomegalovirus-associated TCR beta chains recognize cytomegalovirus antigens.

The library was produced with the immunoSEQ multiplex PCR assay. For the multiplex PCR, a mixture combining 60 forward primers for TCR Vbeta segments and 13 reverse primers for TCR Jbeta segments was used. The CDR3 region of rearranged TCR beta genes was amplified from genomic DNA with a multiplex PCR assay. On the Illumina HiSeq System, the amplified TCR beta libraries were sequenced as 87-base-pair reads. As for how the authors treated the data: A later analysis tallied about 77 million unique TCR beta chains across the 650 to 750 repertoires, and about 10 million of those chains were shared by two or more donors. A nearest-neighbor algorithm error-corrected the raw reads and collapsed the reads into unique sequences, merging closely related sequences to remove PCR and sequencing errors. To assign V, D and J gene segments, CDR3 sequences were aligned to IMGT reference sequences. For a sequence to be retained, a match of at least six nucleotides to both a V gene segment and a J gene segment was required. Rearrangements were classified as productive when the CDR3 lacked stop codons and remained in frame with V and J, and all other rearrangements were classified as non-productive. Following IMGT convention, CDR3 was defined as the stretch from the second conserved V-encoded cysteine up to the conserved J-encoded phenylalanine. The earlier analysis of roughly 590 of the donors excluded any sequence lacking an unambiguous match to a single V gene segment. In an earlier analysis of several hundred of the donors, V segments were called functional above 56.7% productive rearrangements and were called segregating when the between-donor standard deviation exceeded 5%. A statistical classification framework was developed to diagnose cytomegalovirus status using the catalog of TCR beta chain sequences. A later analysis assigned V and J genes by comparing TCR nucleotide sequences with IMGT/GENE-DB human TR gene sequences. In a later analysis, CDR3 sequences and most-parsimonious VDJ recombination scenarios were assigned using the TCRdist pipeline. A later analysis defined each TCR beta chain by its CDR3 amino acid sequence plus V-gene family, and excluded reads lacking a unique V-gene family. In a later analysis, 500 to 700 highly shared, low-generation-probability nucleotide sequences were removed to address suspected cross-contamination and a sequencing artifact. In a later analysis, a clonal expansion index for each public chain was calculated from normalized within-repertoire ranks of inferred template counts. In a later analysis, generation probabilities were computed with a VDJ recombination model fitted to out-of-frame rearrangements, and the resulting probabilities were checked against IGoR. A later analysis scored TCR-TCR, TCR-HLA and TCR-CMV co-occurrence with hypergeometric tests, applying a repertoire-size bias correction to TCR pairs. In a later analysis, false discovery rates were estimated by permuting HLA or CMV assignments 20 times. A later analysis grouped co-occurring TCRs with DBSCAN, adding TCRdist sequence similarity when clustering within HLA-allele-positive subsets. Co-occurrence clustering excluded repertoires with fewer than 30,000 or more than 120,000 public chains, plus five with anomalous nucleotide sharing. TCRdb carries this immuneACCESS record with in-frame sequences only. Its versions omit some clonotypes, under half of them owing to an unresolved V gene in the studies checked, with the rest unexplained. Clone size and the V and J calls come from that table; the DNA yielded D and trimming. A total of more than 85,000 clones appear in this sample, about 60% of them only once. Of the sample, roughly 6.3% is held by the ten largest clones.

Taken from cysteine to phenylalanine, the CDR3 has 15 residues. Kept here is only the CDR3 DNA, which spans 45 bases and is read in frame from base 1. CDR1 and CDR2 are read off the germline V gene as SGHRS and YFSETQ. V drops 0 bases and J drops 0 bases, leaving 8 bases in between. In total, about 650 healthy bone marrow donors made up the cohort. At the time of sampling, all cohort members were nominally healthy, though unrecorded immune exposures were likely present. The donor was CMV seronegative and was included in the group of about 400 seronegative cohort members. Each donor provided a peripheral blood sample, and peripheral blood mononuclear cells were used for TCR beta sequencing. Genomic DNA extraction from the blood cell samples was performed with the Qiagen DNeasy Blood Extraction Kit.

The sample taken for sequencing was PBMCs. The rearrangement combines TRBV5-1 with TRBJ2-3; TRBD1 is possibly the D segment (6 matching bases). The sequence derives from a woman younger than 45 in good health and CMV-seronegative. CDR3 loop: CASSLAGVSTDTQYF. The nucleotide sequence reads TGCGCCAGCAGCTTGGCAGGGGTTAGCACAGATACGCAGTATTTT. With the portions outside the CDR3 filled from the reference TRBV5-1 and TRBJ2-3 genes, the complete variable region becomes KAGVTQTPRYLIKTRGQQVTLSCSPISGHRSVSWYQQTPGQGLQFLFEYFSETQRNKGNFPGRFSGRQFSNSRSEMNVSTLELGDSALYLCASSLAGVSTDTQYFGPGTRLTVL.